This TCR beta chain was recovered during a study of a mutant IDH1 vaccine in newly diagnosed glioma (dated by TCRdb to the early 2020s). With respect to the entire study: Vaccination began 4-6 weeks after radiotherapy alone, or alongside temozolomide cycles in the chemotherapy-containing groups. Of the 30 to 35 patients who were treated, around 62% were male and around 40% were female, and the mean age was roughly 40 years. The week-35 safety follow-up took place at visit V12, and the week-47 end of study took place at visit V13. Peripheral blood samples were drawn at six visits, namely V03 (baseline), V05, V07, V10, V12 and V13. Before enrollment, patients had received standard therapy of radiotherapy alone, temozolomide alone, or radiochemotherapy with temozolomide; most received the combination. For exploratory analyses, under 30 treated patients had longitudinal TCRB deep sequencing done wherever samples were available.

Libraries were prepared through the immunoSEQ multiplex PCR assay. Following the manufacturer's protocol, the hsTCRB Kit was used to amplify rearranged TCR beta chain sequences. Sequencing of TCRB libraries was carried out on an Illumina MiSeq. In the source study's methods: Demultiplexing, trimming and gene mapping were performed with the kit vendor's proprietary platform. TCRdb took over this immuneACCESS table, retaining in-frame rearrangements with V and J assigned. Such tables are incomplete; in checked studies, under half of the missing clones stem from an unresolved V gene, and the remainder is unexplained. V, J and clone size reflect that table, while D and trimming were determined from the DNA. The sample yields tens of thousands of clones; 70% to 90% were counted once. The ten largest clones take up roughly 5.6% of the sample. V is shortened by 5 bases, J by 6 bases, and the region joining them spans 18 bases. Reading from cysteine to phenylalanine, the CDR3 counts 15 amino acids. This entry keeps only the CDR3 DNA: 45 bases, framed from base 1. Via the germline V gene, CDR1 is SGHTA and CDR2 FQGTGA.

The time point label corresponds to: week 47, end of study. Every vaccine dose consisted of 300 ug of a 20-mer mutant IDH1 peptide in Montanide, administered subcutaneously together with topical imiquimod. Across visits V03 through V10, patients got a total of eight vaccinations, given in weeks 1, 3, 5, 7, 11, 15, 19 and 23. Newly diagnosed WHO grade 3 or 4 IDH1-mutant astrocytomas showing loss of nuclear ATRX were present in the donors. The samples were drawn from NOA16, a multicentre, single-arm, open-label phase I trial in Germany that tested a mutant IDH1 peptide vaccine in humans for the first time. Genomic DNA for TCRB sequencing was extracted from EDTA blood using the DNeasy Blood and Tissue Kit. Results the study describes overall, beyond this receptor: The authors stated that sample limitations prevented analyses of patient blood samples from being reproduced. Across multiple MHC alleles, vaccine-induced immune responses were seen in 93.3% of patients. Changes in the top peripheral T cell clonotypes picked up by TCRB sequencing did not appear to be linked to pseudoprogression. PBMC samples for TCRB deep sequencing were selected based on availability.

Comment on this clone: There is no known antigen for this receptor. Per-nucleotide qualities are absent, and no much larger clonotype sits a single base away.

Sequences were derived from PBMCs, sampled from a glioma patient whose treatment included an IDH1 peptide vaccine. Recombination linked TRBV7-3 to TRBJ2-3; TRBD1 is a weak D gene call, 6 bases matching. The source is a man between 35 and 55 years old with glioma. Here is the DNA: TGTGCCAGCAGCGCAGGGGAAACGGGGCCTGATACGCAGTATTTT. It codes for CASSAGETGPDTQYF. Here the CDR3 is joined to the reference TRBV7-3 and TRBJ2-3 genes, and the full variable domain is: GAGVSQTPSNKVTEKGKYVELRCDPISGHTALYWYRQSLGQGPEFLIYFQGTGAADDSGLPNDRFFAVRPEGSVSTLKIQRTERGDSAVYLCASSAGETGPDTQYFGPGTRLTVL.